The 21 T cell receptor beta chains reported below all come from one sample, sequenced in a study of T-cell reconstitution after alpha-beta-depleted transplantation in children. Preparation of the TCRbeta library used unique molecular identifiers. TCRdb re-derived calls from the PCR reads in MiXCR, one entry per CDR3 protein. Of about a million distinct CDR3 sequences in the sample, roughly 29% were seen once. The source was PBMCs, mostly from graft donor cells, collected 360 days after TCRalphabeta/CD19-depleted stem cell transplant. These receptors were collected from a boy less than two years old who had a stem cell transplant for SCID, so the T cells may come from the graft donor.

This clonotype was detected a few times. The J gene is TRBJ2-1, the V gene TRBV20-1; unclear D gene. The CDR3 runs to 13 residues. Deletions cut 0 bases from V and 3 bases from J, with 6 bases between. Germline CDR1 and CDR2: DFQATT and SNEGSKA (reference sequence). CDR3 amino acids: CSARDPNYNEQFF. The CDR3 nucleotides read TGCAGTGCTAGAGACCCTAACTACAATGAGCAGTTCTTC.

The rearrangement links TRBV20-1 to TRBJ2-5; D unresolved. V gave up 3 bases and J gave up 0 bases, with 8 bases separating them. Germline CDR1 reads DFQATT; CDR2 reads SNEGSKA (reference sequence). CDR3 size: 13 residues. CDR3 region: CSARWRHQETQYF. Here the CDR3 DNA reads TGCAGTGCTAGGTGGAGACACCAAGAGACCCAGTACTTC.

This clonotype showed up many times. This chain uses TRBV6-5 with TRBJ1-2; weak D call: TRBD1 (6 bases). This CDR3 comprises 14 residues. Trimming shortened V by 4 bases and J by 4 bases, and 13 bases separated the two germline ends. CDR1 and CDR2 from the germline V gene are MNHEY and SVGAGI. CDR3 sequence: CASSFRGNLYGYTF. The CDR3 nucleotides read TGTGCCAGCAGTTTCAGGGGTAATCTCTATGGCTACACCTTC.

A few counts support this clonotype. The chain uses TRBV6-1 and TRBJ2-2, with 14 bases that match TRBD2. The CDR3 has 17 amino acids. V was pared by 5 bases and J by 7 bases, with 9 bases of the junction left unmatched. Germline V gene data show CDR1 as MNHNS and CDR2 as SASEGT. Written as DNA, the CDR3 is TGTGCCAGCAGTCCAATCGGGACTAGCGGGGGTCACGGGGAGCTGTTTTTT. Protein: CASSPIGTSGGHGELFF.

The rearrangement uses TRBV12-3 or TRBV12-4 and TRBJ2-1; 11 bases fit TRBD1. The trim removed 6 bases at V and 6 bases at J, leaving 7 bases unmatched. This CDR3 region has 15 residues. The CDR3 region has the DNA TGTGCCAGCAGGGGACCGGGACAGGGGGGCAATGAGCAGTTCTTC. It encodes CASRGPGQGGNEQFF.

The V gene is TRBV7-2, the J gene TRBJ1-2; D remains ambiguous. Germline CDR1 reads SGHTA; CDR2 reads FQGNSA. Trimming stripped 5 bases from V and 5 bases from J, with 18 bases between. This CDR3 has 15 amino acids. CDR3 region: CASSAAGSNFYGYTF. The CDR3 bases are TGTGCCAGCAGCGCAGCCGGCAGTAACTTTTATGGCTACACCTTC.

This clonotype was observed a few times. The chain employs TRBV12-3 or TRBV12-4 and TRBJ2-1, with TRBD2 as a possible D gene (6 bases). The V end was cut by 4 bases, the J end by 9 bases, with 16 bases between. This CDR3 is built from 14 residues. This CDR3 is CASSSVPMGGEQFF. CDR3 DNA: TGTGCCAGCAGTTCGGTCCCTATGGGGGGTGAGCAGTTCTTC.

CDR3 sequence reads: CASSFGGQVPQPQHF. The DNA for the CDR3 is TGTGCCAGCAGTTTTGGGGGACAGGTCCCCCAGCCCCAGCATTTT. The V call is TRBV12-3 or TRBV12-4, the J call TRBJ1-5, with 8 bases aligning to TRBD1. With 3 bases clipped from V and 7 bases from J, the junction kept 8 bases outside the gene matches. CDR3 length equals 15 residues.

The V call is TRBV3-1, the J call TRBJ2-7; D is tentatively TRBD1 or TRBD2 (5 bases each). The CDR3 consists of 15 residues. The V gene lost 3 bases and the J gene lost 1 base, with 13 bases spanning the gap. In germline, CDR1 is LGHDT, CDR2 YNNKEL (reference sequence). The CDR3 nucleotides are TGTGCCAGCAGCCAGATACCGGGACGGTCCTACGAGCAGTACTTC. Translated, it gives CASSQIPGRSYEQYF.

This chain links TRBV7-9 with TRBJ2-3; 9 bases align to TRBD2. The CDR3 is 15 amino acids. Per germline, CDR1 SEHNR and CDR2 FQNEAQ (reference sequence). Losses at the gene ends were 5 bases for V and 3 bases for J; bases not matched to a gene: 6. Here the CDR3 DNA reads TGTGCCAGCAGCCCAATAGCGGGGGCGACAGATACGCAGTATTTT. It specifies CASSPIAGATDTQYF.

There are a few counts of this clonotype. The junction shows a germline mismatch at one end, possibly a read error. This chain joins TRBV12-3 or TRBV12-4 and TRBJ1-2; D unresolved. The CDR3 totals 11 residues. CDR3 in amino acids: CASSLGNGYTF. DNA for the CDR3: TGCGCCAGCAGCTTAGGAAACGGCTACACCTTC.

This chain joins TRBV5-1 and TRBJ2-7; D may match TRBD1 or TRBD2 (5 bases each). This CDR3 is built from 15 residues. The germline V gene has CDR1 SGHRS and CDR2 YFSETQ. V lost 4 bases, J lost 0 bases, and 14 bases lay in between. The CDR3 sequence is CASSPGQRYSYEQYF. The CDR3 DNA sequence: TGCGCCAGCAGCCCGGGGCAACGCTACTCCTACGAGCAGTACTTC.

Notes on this clonotype: The germline gene is not matched at one end of the junction; a read error may be the cause. V is TRBV20-1 and J is TRBJ2-7; a possible D gene is TRBD1 (6 bases). The germline V gene has CDR1 DFQATT and CDR2 SNEGSKA (reference sequence). The CDR3 is made up of 13 amino acids. The CDR3 region has the DNA TGCAGTGCTGCGAGTCCAGGGGACACCTATGAGGGCTTC. This sequence encodes CSAASPGDTYEGF.

The genes are TRBV6-5 and TRBJ2-2; D is undetermined. The V end lost 2 bases, the J end lost 6 bases, and 7 bases lay between the germline ends. Per the germline V gene, CDR1 is MNHEY and CDR2 is SVGAGI. The CDR3 has 13 amino acids. The CDR3 here is CASSYGESGELFF. The CDR3 bases are TGTGCCAGCAGTTACGGGGAATCCGGGGAGCTGTTTTTT.

The chain joins TRBV11-2 to TRBJ2-5; TRBD2 matches at 12 bases. Trimming took 5 bases from V and 4 from J; bases not matched to a gene: 11. Germline V gives CDR1 SGHAT, CDR2 FQNNGV. The CDR3 has 17 residues. CDR3 sequence reads: CASSPPRLAGDPETQYF. CDR3 nucleotide sequence: TGTGCCAGCAGCCCCCCCCGACTAGCGGGGGACCCAGAGACCCAGTACTTC.

This sequence joins TRBV7-2 and TRBJ2-7, with D perhaps being TRBD1 or TRBD2 (5 bases each). V lost 3 bases to trimming and J lost 0 bases, with 12 bases between them. The CDR3 contains 15 residues. Germline CDR1 and CDR2: SGHTA and FQGNSA. The DNA of the CDR3 is TGTGCCAGCAGCTTCTTAAGAGGGGTCTCCTACGAGCAGTACTTC. Encoded protein: CASSFLRGVSYEQYF.

This clonotype was observed a handful of times. The chain uses TRBV15 and TRBJ1-2; D is unresolved. Germline lookup yields CDR1 LNHNV and CDR2 YYDKDF (reference sequence). This CDR3 spans 13 amino acids. V dropped 0 bases and J dropped 4 bases, with 6 bases sitting between them. DNA for the CDR3: TGTGCCACCAGCAGAGACACACTCTATGGCTACACCTTC. It yields the protein CATSRDTLYGYTF.

This clonotype was detected many times. The CDR3 region is CASSGGQEHYYEQYF. CDR3 sequence (DNA): TGCGCCAGCAGCGGCGGACAGGAGCACTACTACGAGCAGTACTTC. J is TRBJ2-7 and V is TRBV5-1; TRBD1 aligns across 7 bases. CDR1 and CDR2 from the germline V gene are SGHRS and YFSETQ. V trimming: 4 bases; J trimming: 3 bases; junction bases outside the gene matches: 10. The CDR3 runs 15 residues.

This clonotype was detected a few times. One end of the junction varies from germline; a read error may be responsible. The chain joins TRBV7-9 to TRBJ1-5; no definite D call. Germline V gene sequence: CDR1 SEHNR, CDR2 FQNEAQ (reference sequence). The CDR3 length is 15 residues. This CDR3 is CASSSSVGHMQPQQF. The CDR3 DNA reads TGTGCCAGCAGCTCAAGCGTAGGCCATATGCAGCCCCAGCAATTT.

This clonotype turned up a few times. J is TRBJ2-1 and V is TRBV5-1; 11 bases map to TRBD1. Germline lookup yields CDR1 SGHRS and CDR2 YFSETQ. CDR3 length: 16 amino acids. V shed 0 bases and J 6 bases; nucleotides not matched to a gene: 5. CDR3 loop: CASSLVGQGAFNEQFF. The CDR3 DNA reads as TGCGCCAGCAGCTTGGTCGGACAGGGGGCCTTCAATGAGCAGTTCTTC.

The chain is built from TRBV12-3 or TRBV12-4 and TRBJ2-3; 9 bases agree with TRBD1. V lost 7 bases, J lost 5 bases, and 10 bases stayed unmatched. This CDR3 contains 15 residues. CDR3 in amino acids: CASTDRQGVGDTQYF. CDR3 nucleotide sequence: TGTGCCAGCACCGACCGACAGGGGGTTGGAGATACGCAGTATTTT.